This is a list of T cell receptor beta chains from one sample in a study of cytotoxic CD8 clonotypes in ibrutinib-treated CLL. Using immunoSEQ multiplex PCR, the repertoire was profiled, and TCRdb retains in-frame clones only, with some absent. This table has around 310,000 clones, roughly 79% appearing once. The source was PBMCs, collected before ibrutinib treatment. Receptors were obtained from a human donor with chronic lymphocytic leukemia. Each CDR3 is given with its conserved first and last residue. A D gene is named only where the DNA matches it firmly. Clone size is stated in some rows and not others, as once, few, many or a class when expanded.

size: NA; J: TRBJ2-7; V: TRBV12-5; D: NA; CDR3: CASGLEYEQYF; DNA: TGTGCTAGTGGTTTGGAATACGAGCAGTACTTC
size: NA; J: TRBJ1-5; V: TRBV19; D: NA; CDR3: CASSIGSQPQHF; DNA: TGTGCCAGTAGTATAGGAAGTCAGCCCCAGCATTTT
size: NA; J: TRBJ2-3; V: TRBV2; D: TRBD2; CDR3: CASSQERERTDTQYF; DNA: TGTGCCAGCAGTCAGGAGCGGGAACGCACAGATACGCAGTATTTT
size: many; J: TRBJ1-1; V: TRBV7-2; D: NA; CDR3: CASSLGAGTLSRPFF; DNA: TGTGCCAGCAGCTTAGGGGCAGGGACCCTTTCTCGGCCTTTCTTT
size: NA; J: TRBJ2-5; V: TRBV30; D: NA; CDR3: CAWSEKQETQYF; DNA: TGTGCCTGGAGTGAGAAGCAAGAGACCCAGTACTTC
size: NA; J: TRBJ2-7; V: TRBV5-6; D: TRBD1; CDR3: CASSLTRDRAYEQYF; DNA: TGTGCCAGCAGCTTAACCCGGGACAGGGCCTACGAGCAGTACTTC
size: NA; J: TRBJ1-2; V: TRBV7-2; D: NA; CDR3: CASSNRGQPYGYTF; DNA: TGTGCCAGCAGCAATAGAGGACAGCCCTATGGCTACACCTTC
size: NA; J: TRBJ2-7; V: TRBV9; D: NA; CDR3: CASSASGGWQYF; DNA: TGTGCCAGCAGCGCCTCGGGGGGCTGGCAGTACTTC
size: NA; J: TRBJ2-4; V: TRBV4-3; D: NA; CDR3: CASSQDLQGLVKNIQYF; DNA: TGCGCCAGCAGCCAAGATCTACAGGGATTAGTCAAAAACATTCAGTACTTC
size: NA; J: TRBJ2-1; V: TRBV5-1; D: TRBD1; CDR3: CASSVTGTMSYNEQFF; DNA: TGCGCCAGCAGCGTGACAGGGACCATGTCCTACAATGAGCAGTTCTTC
size: NA; J: TRBJ2-3; V: TRBV6-5; D: TRBD1; CDR3: CASTGGLGTHTQYF; DNA: TGTGCCAGCACAGGGGGCTTAGGCACACATACGCAGTATTTT
size: NA; J: TRBJ2-7; V: TRBV5-6; D: NA; CDR3: CASSLGPGSYEQYF; DNA: TGTGCCAGCAGCTTGGGTCCTGGCTCCTACGAGCAGTACTTC
size: NA; J: TRBJ2-7; V: TRBV4-3; D: NA; CDR3: CASSQGRLGYEQYF; DNA: TGCGCCAGCAGCCAAGGCCGGCTAGGCTACGAGCAGTACTTC
size: NA; J: TRBJ1-1; V: TRBV6-5; D: NA; CDR3: CASRRYLGLNTEAFF; DNA: TGTGCCAGCAGGAGATACCTTGGTCTGAACACTGAAGCTTTCTTT
size: NA; J: TRBJ2-7; V: TRBV7-3; D: TRBD1; CDR3: CASSSTGTDIPSSYEQYF; DNA: TGTGCCAGCAGCTCTACCGGGACAGATATACCCAGCTCCTACGAGCAGTACTTC
size: NA; J: TRBJ2-5; V: TRBV7-9; D: NA; CDR3: CASSQRAPDQETQYF; DNA: TGTGCCAGCAGCCAACGGGCCCCGGACCAAGAGACCCAGTACTTC
size: NA; J: TRBJ2-7; V: TRBV6-7; D: NA; CDR3: CASMQLYEQYF; DNA: TGTGCCAGCATGCAGTTGTACGAGCAGTACTTC
size: NA; J: TRBJ2-2; V: TRBV7-9; D: NA; CDR3: CASSLAGSYAGRTGELFF; DNA: TGTGCCAGCAGCTTAGCGGGATCCTACGCGGGACGTACCGGGGAGCTGTTTTTT
size: NA; J: TRBJ1-1; V: TRBV11-2; D: NA; CDR3: CASSPGTEAFF; DNA: TGTGCCAGCAGTCCCGGCACTGAAGCTTTCTTT
size: NA; J: TRBJ2-5; V: TRBV18; D: TRBD1; CDR3: CASSPRRGRETQYF; DNA: TGTGCCAGCTCACCACGCAGGGGGCGAGAGACCCAGTACTTC
size: NA; J: TRBJ1-1; V: TRBV19; D: TRBD1; CDR3: CASSKQGFSTEAFF; DNA: TGTGCCAGTAGCAAACAGGGGTTCAGCACTGAAGCTTTCTTT
size: NA; J: TRBJ1-1; V: TRBV28; D: NA; CDR3: CASNPSGAEDTEAFF; DNA: TGTGCCAGCAACCCCTCTGGGGCGGAGGACACTGAAGCTTTCTTT
size: few; J: TRBJ2-7; V: TRBV19; D: TRBD2; CDR3: CATTRRGGLGEQYF; DNA: TGTGCCACCACCCGTCGCGGGGGGCTTGGAGAGCAGTACTTC
size: NA; J: TRBJ1-5; V: TRBV5-6; D: NA; CDR3: CASSLATGNNQPQHF; DNA: TGTGCCAGCAGCTTGGCAACGGGGAACAATCAGCCCCAGCATTTT
size: NA; J: TRBJ2-3; V: TRBV7-8; D: NA; CDR3: CASSYLLDTDTQYF; DNA: TGTGCCAGCAGCTACCTTTTGGACACAGATACGCAGTATTTT
size: NA; J: TRBJ2-1; V: TRBV7-9; D: NA; CDR3: CASSLLGRVNEQFF; DNA: TGTGCCAGCAGCTTATTGGGGCGGGTGAATGAGCAGTTCTTC
size: NA; J: TRBJ2-1; V: TRBV6-5; D: TRBD2; CDR3: CASSRVVSGSPEQFF; DNA: TGTGCCAGCAGCCGCGTTGTTAGCGGGAGTCCTGAGCAGTTCTTC
size: NA; J: TRBJ1-5; V: TRBV7-2; D: NA; CDR3: CASSALPGPQPQHF; DNA: TGTGCCAGCAGCGCCCTCCCCGGGCCCCAGCCCCAGCATTTT
size: few; J: TRBJ1-1; V: TRBV2; D: NA; CDR3: CASSEAGGLNTEAFF; DNA: TGTGCCAGCAGTGAAGCCGGGGGGCTGAACACTGAAGCTTTCTTT
size: few; J: TRBJ2-1; V: TRBV19; D: NA; CDR3: CASNTAYRHNEQFF; DNA: TGTGCCAGTAACACAGCTTACAGGCACAATGAGCAGTTCTTC
size: many; J: TRBJ2-7; V: TRBV4-2; D: NA; CDR3: CASSQVLAESYEQYF; DNA: TGTGCCAGCAGCCAAGTATTAGCAGAATCCTACGAGCAGTACTTC
size: NA; J: TRBJ2-3; V: TRBV5-1; D: NA; CDR3: CASNLGGNTDTQYF; DNA: TGCGCCAGCAACTTGGGCGGGAACACAGATACGCAGTATTTT
size: NA; J: TRBJ2-7; V: TRBV7-2; D: NA; CDR3: CASSLALGGPYEQYF; DNA: TGTGCCAGCAGCTTAGCGCTCGGCGGGCCCTACGAGCAGTACTTC